A single T cell receptor (beta chain) is shown here with its context. The antigen is undetermined. The method was immunoSEQ multiplex PCR; TCRdb's version includes in-frame clones alone and lacks a portion of them. The sample contains about 26,000 clones, 77% of which appear only once. The data are from a study of CD4 T cells in relation to SARS-CoV-2 and coronaviruses. Study in general: ViraFEST: approximately 10-day antigen culture of PBMCs, then TCR beta CDR3 sequencing.

The V and J ends lost 6 bases and 8 bases, in that order; junction bases with no gene match: 9. Per the germline V gene, CDR1 is LNHDA and CDR2 is SQIVND (reference sequence). The CDR3 has 14 amino acids. Study conclusions and caveats: Roughly three fifths of donors had memory CD4+ clonotypes crossrecognizing SARS-CoV-2 and common cold coronavirus spike. This crossreactivity analysis covered spike protein alone, no other viral proteins.

Unexposed donor CD4+ T cells date from about 2011-2018, before the COVID-19 pandemic. After approximately ten days of culture, CD4+ T cells were isolated. Testing used SARS-CoV-2 S/N and four cold-coronavirus spikes on unexposed-donor CD4+ T cells, cells permitting. This chain uses TRBV19 with TRBJ1-3, with 8 bases matching TRBD1. The sequence was collected from a human donor in good health. Sequencing was carried out using CD4+ T cells from PBMCs, cultured in vitro. Here the CDR3 DNA reads TGTGCCAGTAGGTCCGGGACAGGTGGTCACACCATATATTTT. It translates to CASRSGTGGHTIYF.